This TCR beta chain was profiled in a study of cytomegalovirus exposure and HLA in healthy donors. Study-level points and caveats: Certain sequence variants were highly shared and formed a cluster, and this cluster was likely a sequencing artifact. Most TCR sequences showed up rarely, but some public TCRs showed up in many donors. The HLA-A and HLA-B alleles of most subjects were reportedly predicted accurately from TCR beta sequences.

With respect to this clone: Its antigen is undetermined.

The CDR3 is made up of 19 amino acids. Germline CDR1 reads MDHEN; CDR2 reads SYDVKM. The ends lost 2 bases at V and 2 bases at J; junction bases unmatched: 11. The study ran its PCR with 60 Vbeta and 13 Jbeta primers. Sequencing used immunoSEQ multiplex PCR; TCRdb keeps in-frame clones, though not all of them. The sample has some 150,000 clones, roughly 63% seen once. The material sequenced was PBMCs. This clonotype originated in a woman aged 55 to 70 in good health and CMV-seropositive. The V gene is TRBV28, the J gene TRBJ2-1; TRBD2 matches 11 bases. The CDR3 DNA follows: TGTGCCAGCAGTTTAATCGGGCTAAAGACTAGCGGGGCCTACAATGAGCAGTTCTTC. Amino acids: CASSLIGLKTSGAYNEQFF.